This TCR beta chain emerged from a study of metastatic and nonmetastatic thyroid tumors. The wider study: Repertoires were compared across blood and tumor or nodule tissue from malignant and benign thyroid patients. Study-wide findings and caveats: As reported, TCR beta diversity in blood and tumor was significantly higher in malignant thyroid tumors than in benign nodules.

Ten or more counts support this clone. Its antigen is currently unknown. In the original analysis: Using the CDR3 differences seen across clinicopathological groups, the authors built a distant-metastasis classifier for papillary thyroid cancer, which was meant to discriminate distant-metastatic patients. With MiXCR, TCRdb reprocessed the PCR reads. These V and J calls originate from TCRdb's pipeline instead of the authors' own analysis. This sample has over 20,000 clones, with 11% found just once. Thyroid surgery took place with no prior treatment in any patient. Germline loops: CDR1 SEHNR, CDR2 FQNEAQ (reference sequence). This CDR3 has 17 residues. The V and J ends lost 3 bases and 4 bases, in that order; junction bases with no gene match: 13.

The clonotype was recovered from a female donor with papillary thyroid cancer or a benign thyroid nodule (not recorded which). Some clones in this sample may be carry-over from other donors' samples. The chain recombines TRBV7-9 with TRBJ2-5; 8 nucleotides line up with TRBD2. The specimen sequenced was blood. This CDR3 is CASSFANGRDEGETQYF. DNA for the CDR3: TGTGCCAGCAGCTTCGCCAACGGGAGGGATGAGGGAGAGACCCAGTACTTC.